The present T cell receptor (beta chain) was sequenced within a study of cytomegalovirus exposure and HLA in healthy donors. Study-level points and caveats: Using the classifier, cytomegalovirus status was reportedly diagnosed with high specificity and sensitivity. Earlier analysis yielded a pattern in which most TCR beta V segments were productive about 87% or about 30% of the time. A later analysis, which compared TCR beta chains of equal frequency, found the HLA-associated ones more clonally expanded.

Details on this clone: Antigen unknown.

Germline loops: CDR1 SEHNR, CDR2 FQNEAQ (reference sequence). The length of the CDR3 is 14 residues. Trimming removed 1 base from V and 5 bases from J, with 11 bases in between. 60 Vbeta and 13 Jbeta primers were used in PCR. The protocol was immunoSEQ multiplex PCR, while the TCRdb copy is restricted to in-frame clones and leaves out a portion. This table has approximately 100,000 clones, 70% to 80% appearing once. Source material: PBMCs. This clonotype was obtained from a human donor in good health. This chain joins TRBV7-9 and TRBJ2-5, with D possibly matching TRBD2 (6 bases). DNA for the CDR3: TGTGCCAGCAGCTTAGTTCCGGGAGCGGAGACCCAGTACTTC. This translates into CASSLVPGAETQYF. The entire variable domain, with the rest obtained from reference TRBV7-9 and TRBJ2-5, is as follows: DTGVSQNPRHKITKRGQNVTFRCDPISEHNRLYWYRQTLGQGPEFLTYFQNEAQLEKSRLLSDRFSAERPKGSFSTLEIQRTEQGDSAMYLCASSLVPGAETQYFGPGTRLLVL.